One sample yielded the 23 T cell receptor beta chains listed below, sequenced in a study of T-cell memory formation after mild COVID-19. TCRdb reprocessed the 5' RACE reads via MiXCR and lists one record per CDR3 protein. Here the sample spans around 250,000 distinct CDR3 sequences, about 16% being singletons. Sequencing was done on a sample of PBMCs or a T cell subset sorted from them (not recorded which). Receptors were obtained from a young man who had mild COVID-19 (a few samples of this study predate the infection). Cell type and time point are not known.

This chain joins TRBV12-3 or TRBV12-4 and TRBJ1-5; 10 bases agree with TRBD1. The CDR3 sequence is 14 residues long. J lost 11 bases, V lost 6 bases, and 10 bases had no gene match. The CDR3 spells CASSAGTGDHSQHF. The DNA for the CDR3 is TGTGCCAGCAGCGCCGGGACAGGGGATCACTCCCAGCATTTT.

This clonotype was found a few times. The V and J genes are TRBV9 and TRBJ1-1; D is uncertain. In germline, CDR1 is SGDLS, CDR2 YYNGEE. Deletions cut 0 bases from V and 5 bases from J, with 14 bases between. The CDR3 length is 15 residues. DNA of the CDR3: TGTGCCAGCAGCGTAGGTGTAGGGAGGAGGACTGAAGCTTTCTTT. Translation gives CASSVGVGRRTEAFF.

The chain joins TRBV11-2 to TRBJ2-3; 9 nucleotides align to TRBD2. The V and J ends lost 6 bases and 3 bases, in that order; junction bases with no gene match: 13. Germline V gene data show CDR1 as SGHAT and CDR2 as FQNNGV. The CDR3 has 17 residues. DNA for the CDR3: TGTGCCAGCAGATACCGCCCAGCGGGGGGTACTACAGATACGCAGTATTTT. This translates into CASRYRPAGGTTDTQYF. Full variable domain (outside the CDR3, taken from reference TRBV11-2 and TRBJ2-3): EAGVAQSPRYKIIEKRQSVAFWCNPISGHATLYWYQQILGQGPKLLIQFQNNGVVDDSQLPKDRFSAERLKGVDSTLKIQPAKLEDSAVYLCASRYRPAGGTTDTQYFGPGTRLTVL.

The chain carries TRBV28 and TRBJ2-7; possibly TRBD2 for D (7 bases). The V gene's germline CDR1 is MDHEN and CDR2 SYDVKM. This CDR3 is built from 14 residues. V lost 3 bases, J lost 7 bases, and 16 bases lay in between. The CDR3 DNA follows: TGTGCCAGCAGTTTCGGGGGGCGTACCGAGGAGCAGTACTTC. Amino acids: CASSFGGRTEEQYF.

This clonotype appeared many times. The chain joins TRBV4-3 to TRBJ2-4; D unresolved. This CDR3 comprises 16 residues. V lost 2 bases to trimming and J lost 0 bases, with 11 bases between them. CDR1 is LGHNA and CDR2 is YSLEER in the germline V gene. CDR3 DNA sequence: TGCGCCAGCAGCCAAAGCTCGGGTCTAGCCAAAAACATTCAGTACTTC. It is translated as CASSQSSGLAKNIQYF.

This clonotype was observed a handful of times. V and J are TRBV5-1 and TRBJ1-4; D not certain. V was pared by 6 bases and J by 8 bases, with 17 bases between. This CDR3 region has 14 residues. Germline CDR1 and CDR2: SGHRS and YFSETQ. The CDR3 bases are TGCGCCAGCACCGCGGGAGGGCGCGGAGAAAAACTGTTTTTT. This encodes CASTAGGRGEKLFF.

In its sample, this clonotype was seen a few times. The J gene is TRBJ1-2, the V gene TRBV3-1; D is undetermined. Trimming removed 4 bases at V and 2 bases at J, with 8 bases between. This CDR3 has 13 residues. From germline, CDR1 is LGHDT and CDR2 YNNKEL (reference sequence). The DNA for the CDR3 is TGTGCCAGCAGCCCCGAGATAAACTATGGCTACACCTTC. It translates to CASSPEINYGYTF. Supplemented by reference TRBV3-1 and TRBJ1-2, the full variable domain reads DTAVSQTPKYLVTQMGNDKSIKCEQNLGHDTMYWYKQDSKKFLKIMFSYNNKELIINETVPNRFSPKSPDKAHLNLHINSLELGDSAVYFCASSPEINYGYTFGSGTRLTVV.

The gene calls are TRBV9 and TRBJ1-6; no definite D call. V was shortened by 3 bases and J by 0 bases, with 16 bases between the two germline ends. CDR3 length: 18 residues. Germline V gene sequence: CDR1 SGDLS, CDR2 YYNGEE. The CDR3, as DNA: TGTGCCAGCAGCGAACACAGCGGACGGAGCTCCTATAATTCACCCCTCCACTTT. Translated, it gives CASSEHSGRSSYNSPLHF.

The table lists this clonotype with a few counts. The rearrangement links TRBV12-3 or TRBV12-4 to TRBJ2-7, with D perhaps being TRBD1 or TRBD2 (5 bases each). The CDR3 covers 13 residues. Trimming shortened V by 5 bases and J by 3 bases, and 11 bases separated the two germline ends. CDR3 nucleotide sequence: TGTGCCAGCAGTGCCGGGGCCGGCTACGAGCAGTACTTC. The encoded protein is CASSAGAGYEQYF.

This clonotype appeared a single time. Here the CDR3 reads CASEVGVQETQYF. CDR3 DNA sequence: TGTGCCAGCGAAGTAGGGGTCCAAGAGACCCAGTACTTC. The chain combines TRBV2 with TRBJ2-5; D possibly corresponds to TRBD1 (5 bases). Germline values: CDR1 SNHLY, CDR2 FYNNEI. The CDR3 runs 13 residues. Trimming removed 8 bases at V and 1 base at J, with 11 bases between.

J is TRBJ2-5 and V is TRBV5-1; D is perhaps TRBD2 (5 bases). From germline, CDR1 is SGHRS and CDR2 YFSETQ. V was trimmed by 0 bases and J by 0 bases, leaving 9 bases between them. The CDR3 runs 15 residues. CDR3 sequence: CASSLEEADQETQYF. The CDR3 bases are TGCGCCAGCAGCTTGGAGGAGGCCGACCAAGAGACCCAGTACTTC.

The table lists this clonotype with a few counts. V and J are TRBV4-1 and TRBJ1-1; D is unresolved. V lost 1 base and J 4 bases, leaving 16 bases between the germline ends. Germline CDR1 MGHRA, CDR2 YSYEKL. CDR3 length: 16 amino acids. The CDR3 protein is CASSQVSSGLGTEAFF. The CDR3 bases are TGCGCCAGCAGCCAAGTTTCGTCGGGCCTGGGCACTGAAGCTTTCTTT.

The chain recombines TRBV7-2 with TRBJ2-3; TRBD2 aligns across 9 bases. Germline V gene lookup returns CDR1 SGHTA and CDR2 FQGNSA. V shed 5 bases and J 6 bases; nucleotides not matched to a gene: 12. The CDR3 has 16 residues. The CDR3 region has the DNA TGTGCCAGCAGCGAAGCGTCGAGCGGGGGGTCGGATACGCAGTATTTT. Residues: CASSEASSGGSDTQYF.

This clonotype was counted between two and nine times. The chain carries TRBV12-3 or TRBV12-4 and TRBJ1-2; the D is unclear. Trimming removed 3 bases at V and 4 bases at J, with 12 bases between. The CDR3 contains 14 residues. The CDR3 region has the DNA TGTGCCAGCAGTTTTGGTGGGGTAGCCTATGGCTACACCTTC. Amino acids: CASSFGGVAYGYTF.

The V call is TRBV4-2, the J call TRBJ1-1; D remains ambiguous. V lost 0 bases, J lost 1 base, and 9 bases lay in between. CDR1 is LGHNA, CDR2 YNFKEQ, per germline. This CDR3 contains 15 residues. CDR3 coding DNA: TGTGCCAGCAGCCAAGACGGTCAAGGGAACACTGAAGCTTTCTTT. Its translation: CASSQDGQGNTEAFF.

The chain combines TRBV11-2 with TRBJ2-2, with 9 bases fitting TRBD2. The CDR3 length is 15 residues. Germline V gene lookup returns CDR1 SGHAT and CDR2 FQNNGV. With V trimmed by 4 bases and J by 4 bases, 4 bases remained unmatched. CDR3 coding DNA: TGTGCCAGCAGCTCTAGCGGGGAAGGCACCGGGGAGCTGTTTTTT. Encoded protein: CASSSSGEGTGELFF.

This clonotype turned up a few times. The rearrangement joins TRBV6-5 to TRBJ2-1; D might be TRBD1 (6 bases). Germline CDR1 reads MNHEY; CDR2 reads SVGAGI. This CDR3 is built from 14 residues. V was pared by 5 bases and J by 2 bases, with 10 bases between. CDR3 sequence reads: CASSVRDTYNEQFF. The CDR3 DNA follows: TGTGCCAGCAGTGTCCGGGACACCTACAATGAGCAGTTCTTC.

This clonotype was observed a few times. This rearrangement joins TRBV20-1 to TRBJ2-1; D gene uncertain. Between the trimmed V and J ends, which lost 2 bases and 5 bases, there was a span of 13 bases. This CDR3 has 14 amino acids. Germline CDR1 is DFQATT and CDR2 is SNEGSKA (reference sequence). The CDR3 protein is CSARSGLHNNEQFF. The CDR3 DNA reads as TGCAGTGCTAGAAGTGGTCTCCATAACAATGAGCAGTTCTTC.

This clonotype came up a few times. This chain links TRBV4-3 with TRBJ2-2, with D hard to call. Trimming shortened V by 1 base and J by 2 bases, and 14 bases separated the two germline ends. Looked up from germline, CDR1 is LGHNA and CDR2 is YSLEER. This CDR3 spans 17 amino acids. This CDR3 reads CASSQGRARLNTGELFF. The CDR3 DNA reads TGCGCCAGCAGCCAAGGTCGGGCCAGACTTAACACCGGGGAGCTGTTTTTT.

The J gene is TRBJ2-1, the V gene TRBV20-1; 7 bases are a match to TRBD1. Trimming took 1 base from V and 6 from J; bases not matched to a gene: 6. The CDR3 has 14 amino acids. CDR1 DFQATT and CDR2 SNEGSKA come from the germline V gene (reference sequence). The CDR3 is CSARVGQIPNEQFF. As DNA, the CDR3 is TGCAGTGCTAGAGTGGGACAGATACCCAATGAGCAGTTCTTC.

This clonotype was detected only a few times. This rearrangement joins TRBV10-3 to TRBJ1-2; 8 nucleotides align to TRBD1. This CDR3 has 17 amino acids. Trimming removed 3 bases from V and 4 bases from J; junction bases left unmatched: 13. Per the germline V gene, CDR1 is ENHRY and CDR2 is SYGVKD. CDR3 DNA sequence: TGTGCCATCAGTGATTTCCAGGGGGCGTTTTCTTCCTATGGCTACACCTTC. Translated: CAISDFQGAFSSYGYTF.

V usage is TRBV6-5 and J usage is TRBJ2-3; perhaps D is TRBD1 or TRBD2 (5 bases each). Per the germline V gene, CDR1 is MNHEY and CDR2 is SVGAGI. There are 15 residues in the CDR3. V lost 5 bases, J lost 0 bases, and 12 bases lay in between. CDR3: CASSPIGASTDTQYF. The CDR3 DNA reads TGTGCCAGCAGTCCTATCGGGGCTAGCACAGATACGCAGTATTTT.

The CDR3 region is CASSMDRDDTQYF. Written as DNA, the CDR3 is TGTGCCAGCAGCATGGACAGGGACGATACGCAGTATTTT. The chain combines TRBV11-2 with TRBJ2-3, with TRBD1 identical over 8 bases. Germline V lookup: CDR1 SGHAT, CDR2 FQNNGV. The CDR3 runs 13 residues. V trimming: 5 bases; J trimming: 6 bases; junction bases outside the gene matches: 4.